This TCR beta chain stems from a study of T cell responses to AZD1222 COVID-19 vaccine. TCRdb's table, derived via immunoSEQ multiplex PCR, lists solely in-frame clones and lacks some. The repertoire consists of about 140,000 clones, with approximately 92% occurring once and the leading ten covering roughly 1.7%. Regarding the study as a whole: Compared with day 0, the breadth and depth of the Spike-specific TCR repertoire rose significantly after two doses of AZD1222. Donors skewed white British and female; clonal diversity was possibly underestimated. Dominant at 160-218 and 743-854, vaccine-associated CD4 TCRs also spanned spike. Just a handful of AZD1222 recipients were seropositive at baseline.

Remarks on this clone: What it binds is unknown.

The V end lost 6 bases, the J end lost 4 bases, and 12 bases lay between the germline ends. Germline CDR1 is MNHEY and CDR2 is SMNVEV (reference sequence). This CDR3 is 13 amino acids long. The clonotype comes from an adult in good health. Here the sequenced sample was peripheral blood, taken on day 0 of AZD1222 vaccination. The V gene is TRBV27, the J gene TRBJ1-1; possibly TRBD1 for D (5 bases). The CDR3 reads CASRSTDFTEAFF. As DNA, the CDR3 is TGTGCCAGCAGGTCGACAGACTTCACTGAAGCTTTCTTT.